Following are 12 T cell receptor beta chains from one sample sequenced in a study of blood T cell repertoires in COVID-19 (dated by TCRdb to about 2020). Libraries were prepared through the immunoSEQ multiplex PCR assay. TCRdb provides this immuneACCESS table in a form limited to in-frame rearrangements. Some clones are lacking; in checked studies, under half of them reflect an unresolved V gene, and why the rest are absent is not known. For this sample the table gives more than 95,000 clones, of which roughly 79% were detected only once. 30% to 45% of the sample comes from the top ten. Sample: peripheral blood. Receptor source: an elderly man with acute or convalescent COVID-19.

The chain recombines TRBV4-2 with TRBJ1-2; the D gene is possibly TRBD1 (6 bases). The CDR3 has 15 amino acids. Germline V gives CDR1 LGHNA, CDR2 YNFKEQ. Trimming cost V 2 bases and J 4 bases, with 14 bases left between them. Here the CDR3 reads CASSQQGGGAYGYTF. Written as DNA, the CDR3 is TGTGCCAGCAGCCAACAAGGTGGGGGGGCCTATGGCTACACCTTC.

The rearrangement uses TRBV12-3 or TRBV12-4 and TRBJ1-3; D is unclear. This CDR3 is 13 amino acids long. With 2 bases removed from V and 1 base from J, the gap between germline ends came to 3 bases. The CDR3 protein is CASSLHSGNTIYF. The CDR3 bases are TGTGCCAGCAGTTTACATTCTGGAAACACCATATATTTT.

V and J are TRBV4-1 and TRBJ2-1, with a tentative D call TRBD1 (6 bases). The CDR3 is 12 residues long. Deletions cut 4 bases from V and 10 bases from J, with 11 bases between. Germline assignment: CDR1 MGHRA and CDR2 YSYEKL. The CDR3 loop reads CASSRSGTEQFF. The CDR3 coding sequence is TGCGCCAGCAGCCGATCCGGGACAGAGCAGTTCTTC.

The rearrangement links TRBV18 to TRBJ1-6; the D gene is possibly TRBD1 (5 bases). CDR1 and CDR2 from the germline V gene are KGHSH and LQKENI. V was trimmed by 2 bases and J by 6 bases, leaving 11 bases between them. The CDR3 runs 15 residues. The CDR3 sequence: CASSPSKTANSPLHF. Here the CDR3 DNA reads TGTGCCAGCTCACCATCTAAGACAGCTAATTCACCCCTCCACTTT.

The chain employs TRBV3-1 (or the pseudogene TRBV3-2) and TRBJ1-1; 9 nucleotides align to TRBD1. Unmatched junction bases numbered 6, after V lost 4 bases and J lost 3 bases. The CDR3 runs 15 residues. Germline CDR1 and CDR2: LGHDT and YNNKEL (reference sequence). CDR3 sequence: CASSRKQGADTEAFF. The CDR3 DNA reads TGTGCCAGCAGCCGAAAACAGGGGGCAGACACTGAAGCTTTCTTT.

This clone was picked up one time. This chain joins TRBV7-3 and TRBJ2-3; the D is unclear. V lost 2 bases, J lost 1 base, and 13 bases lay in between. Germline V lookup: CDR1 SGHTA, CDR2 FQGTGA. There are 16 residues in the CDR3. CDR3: CASSLLPGSGTDTQYF. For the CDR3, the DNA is TGTGCCAGCAGCTTACTGCCAGGTTCTGGCACAGATACGCAGTATTTT.

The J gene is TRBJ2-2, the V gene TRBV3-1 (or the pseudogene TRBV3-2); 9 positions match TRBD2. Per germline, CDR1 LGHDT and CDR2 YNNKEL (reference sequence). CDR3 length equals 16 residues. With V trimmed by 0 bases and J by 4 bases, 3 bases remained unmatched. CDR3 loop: CASSQEGGRATGELFF. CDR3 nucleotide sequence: TGTGCCAGCAGCCAAGAGGGCGGGAGGGCCACCGGGGAGCTGTTTTTT.

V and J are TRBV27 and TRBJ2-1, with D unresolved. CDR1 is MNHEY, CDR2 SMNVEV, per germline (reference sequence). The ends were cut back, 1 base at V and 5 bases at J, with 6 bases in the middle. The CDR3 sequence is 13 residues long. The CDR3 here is CASSLFRNNEQFF. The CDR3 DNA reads TGTGCCAGCAGTTTATTCAGGAACAATGAGCAGTTCTTC.

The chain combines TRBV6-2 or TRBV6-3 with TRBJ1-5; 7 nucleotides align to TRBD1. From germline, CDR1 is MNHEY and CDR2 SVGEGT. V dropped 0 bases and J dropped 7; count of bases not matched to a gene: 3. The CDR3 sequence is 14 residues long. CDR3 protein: CASSYSHRGQPQHF. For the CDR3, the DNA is TGTGCCAGCAGTTACTCCCACAGGGGCCAGCCCCAGCATTTT.

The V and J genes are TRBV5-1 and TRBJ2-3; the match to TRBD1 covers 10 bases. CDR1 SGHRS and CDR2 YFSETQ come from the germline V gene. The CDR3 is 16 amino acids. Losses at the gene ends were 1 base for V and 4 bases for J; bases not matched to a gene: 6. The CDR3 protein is CASSLLGTGAADTQYF. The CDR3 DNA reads TGCGCCAGCAGCTTGCTCGGGACAGGGGCCGCAGATACGCAGTATTTT.

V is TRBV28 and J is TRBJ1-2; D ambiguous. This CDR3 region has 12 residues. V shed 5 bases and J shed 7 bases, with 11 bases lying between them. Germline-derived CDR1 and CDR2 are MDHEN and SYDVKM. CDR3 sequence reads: CASSPHPVGYTF. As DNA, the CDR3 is TGTGCCAGCAGTCCCCACCCAGTTGGCTACACCTTC.

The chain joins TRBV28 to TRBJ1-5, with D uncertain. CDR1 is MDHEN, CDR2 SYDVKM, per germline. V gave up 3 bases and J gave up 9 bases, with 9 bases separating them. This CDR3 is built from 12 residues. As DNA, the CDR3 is TGTGCCAGCAGTTTGATACCGGGGCCCCAGCATTTT. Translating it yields CASSLIPGPQHF.